A single sample gave rise to the 31 T cell receptor beta chains below, sequenced in a study of molecular identifiers for immune sequencing clone quantification. MiXCR, run by TCRdb on the PCR reads, gives a single entry per CDR3 protein. In the table there are about 630,000 distinct CDR3 sequences, 25% of which are singletons. Sequenced material: naive CD8+ T cells from blood, with Jurkat cell RNA spiked in. Noted subset: FACS-sorted CD8+CD4-CCR7+CD45RA+ naive T cells. The origin of the receptors is a human donor in good health. Some libraries in this study had Jurkat cell RNA spiked in.

This clonotype was recorded at least ten times. The DNA is left out, because the CDR3 cannot be placed on it with certainty; the CDR3 is given as TCRdb lists it. V gene TRBV24-1 combines with J gene TRBJ2-2. The CDR3 adds up to 16 amino acids, both ends counted. Germline V gene sequence: CDR1 KGHDR, CDR2 SFDVKD. CDR3 in amino acids: CATSEPSVFGAGELFF.

This clonotype was detected a few times. The chain recombines TRBV21-1 with TRBJ1-2; the tabulated D call, TRBD1, remains unverified against the DNA. TRBV21-1 is deemed a pseudogene. CDR3 length: 15 residues. The DNA for the CDR3 is TGTGCCAGCACCCCACCGTCAGGGGGAGACTATGGCTACACCTTC. This sequence encodes CASTPPSGGDYGYTF.

There are a few counts of this clonotype. The junction departs from the called germline gene at one end, perhaps through a read error. This rearrangement joins TRBV29-1 to TRBJ1-3; 9 positions match TRBD1. This CDR3 spans 13 amino acids. Germline loops: CDR1 SQVTM, CDR2 ANQGSEA. The DNA of the CDR3 is TGCAGCGCTAGGACAGGGGCGGGAAACGCCATATATTTT. Translated: CSARTGAGNAIYF.

This clonotype occurred many times. V is TRBV28 and J is TRBJ1-1, with no clear D. V lost 5 bases and J lost 0, with 7 bases in between. The CDR3 is 13 residues long. The germline CDR1 and CDR2 sequences are MDHEN and SYDVKM. The CDR3 DNA is TGTGCCAGCAGTCCACGAATGAACACTGAAGCTTTCTTT. It codes for CASSPRMNTEAFF.

The gene calls are TRBV20-1 and TRBJ2-1; 7 bases map to TRBD2. CDR3 length: 13 amino acids. V dropped 3 bases and J dropped 5; count of bases not matched to a gene: 4. Looked up from germline, CDR1 is DFQATT and CDR2 is SNEGSKA (reference sequence). CDR3 amino acids: CSASGLADNEQFF. The CDR3 nucleotides are TGCAGTGCTAGCGGCCTAGCGGACAATGAGCAGTTCTTC.

In this sample, this clonotype turned up a few times. The V call is TRBV30, the J call TRBJ1-2, with unresolved D. The CDR3 extends over 11 amino acids. Germline values: CDR1 GTSNPN, CDR2 SVGIG (reference sequence). Deletions cut 4 bases from V and 3 bases from J, with 6 bases between. For the CDR3, the DNA is TGTGCCTGGACCCATGACTATGGCTACACCTTC. Translation: CAWTHDYGYTF.

The table lists this clonotype with many counts. The V and J genes are TRBV7-9 and TRBJ2-7, with 9 bases aligning to TRBD2. This CDR3 is built from 17 residues. V was clipped by 6 bases and J by 5 bases; unmatched bases: 17. Germline CDR1 and CDR2: SEHNR and FQNEAQ (reference sequence). The CDR3 is CASSHSPSGAPYDEQYF. The CDR3 DNA reads as TGTGCCAGCAGTCACTCGCCTAGCGGGGCCCCATACGACGAGCAGTACTTC.

This clonotype was observed a handful of times. This chain uses TRBV27 with TRBJ2-7; D gene unclear. Trimming took 5 bases from V and 2 from J, leaving 13 bases between them. The CDR3 loop spans 14 amino acids. Germline values: CDR1 MNHEY, CDR2 SMNVEV (reference sequence). Here the CDR3 reads CASSLNPRAYEQYF. The CDR3 region has the DNA TGTGCCAGCAGTCTTAACCCCCGGGCCTACGAGCAGTACTTC.

This clonotype turned up a few times. The V gene is TRBV27, the J gene TRBJ2-1; D perhaps matches TRBD2 (6 bases). This CDR3 has 16 residues. Trimming stripped 2 bases from V and 0 bases from J, with 11 bases between. In germline, CDR1 is MNHEY, CDR2 SMNVEV (reference sequence). The CDR3, as DNA: TGTGCCAGCAGTTTACTAGCGAGAACCTCCTACAATGAGCAGTTCTTC. This translates into CASSLLARTSYNEQFF.

This clonotype was counted at least ten times. This rearrangement joins TRBV2 to TRBJ2-3; 12 bases match TRBD2. The V and J ends lost 6 bases and 0 bases, in that order; junction bases with no gene match: 10. From germline, CDR1 is SNHLY and CDR2 FYNNEI. The CDR3 sequence is 18 residues long. This CDR3 reads CASRSLAGGYLSTDTQYF. CDR3 in DNA: TGTGCCAGCAGGAGCCTAGCGGGAGGGTATCTCAGCACAGATACGCAGTATTTT.

V is TRBV12-3 or TRBV12-4 and J is TRBJ2-5, with D possibly matching TRBD1 (6 bases). The V end lost 3 bases, the J end lost 2 bases, and 16 bases lay between the germline ends. The CDR3 is 16 amino acids. This CDR3 reads CASSFLGTNFQETQYF. In DNA form, the CDR3 reads TGTGCCAGCAGTTTCCTCGGGACAAATTTTCAAGAGACCCAGTACTTC.

In this sample, this clonotype turned up a few times. J is TRBJ2-7 and V is TRBV7-9; D might be TRBD1 or TRBD2, each matching 5 bases. With 5 bases removed from V and 4 bases from J, the gap between germline ends came to 18 bases. The CDR3 covers 15 residues. Germline V gene lookup returns CDR1 SEHNR and CDR2 FQNEAQ (reference sequence). CDR3 region: CASSPSLGVGYEQYF. In DNA form, the CDR3 reads TGTGCCAGCAGCCCCTCGTTGGGGGTAGGGTACGAGCAGTACTTC. The full variable domain, in which reference TRBV7-9 and TRBJ2-7 provide the parts outside the CDR3, is DTGVSQNPRHKITKRGQNVTFRCDPISEHNRLYWYRQTLGQGPEFLTYFQNEAQLEKSRLLSDRFSAERPKGSFSTLEIQRTEQGDSAMYLCASSPSLGVGYEQYFGPGTRLTVT.

The rearrangement joins TRBV11-2 to TRBJ1-4; 8 nucleotides align to TRBD1. The CDR3 consists of 17 residues. Germline V gene sequence: CDR1 SGHAT, CDR2 FQNNGV. V lost 5 bases to trimming and J lost 1 base; unmatched junction nucleotides: 9. CDR3: CASSPGQGGLTNEKLFF. The CDR3 DNA sequence: TGTGCCAGCAGCCCCGGACAGGGCGGGTTAACTAATGAAAAACTGTTTTTT.

With respect to this clonotype: This may stem from a read error, because a much larger clone lies one nucleotide away. The genes are TRBV20-1 and TRBJ2-7, with 8 bases lining up with TRBD1. Germline CDR1 and CDR2: DFQATT and SNEGSKA (reference sequence). Unmatched junction bases numbered 12, after V lost 5 bases and J lost 9 bases. This CDR3 spans 13 amino acids. DNA for the CDR3: TGCAGTGCTCGGGACAGGAGCAAGGGCGGGCAGTACTTC. It yields the protein CSARDRSKGGQYF.

The V call is TRBV27, the J call TRBJ2-2, with D unresolved. V lost 4 bases to trimming and J lost 0 bases, with 12 bases between them. The germline CDR1 and CDR2 sequences are MNHEY and SMNVEV (reference sequence). CDR3 length: 16 amino acids. DNA of the CDR3: TGTGCCAGCAGTTCATGGGTCCTGGCGAACACCGGGGAGCTGTTTTTT. Translation gives CASSSWVLANTGELFF.

This clonotype has at least ten counts. V and J are TRBV28 and TRBJ2-7; 10 bases match TRBD2. V dropped 6 bases and J dropped 4; count of bases not matched to a gene: 6. The CDR3 is 14 residues long. Germline CDR1 and CDR2: MDHEN and SYDVKM. CDR3 sequence (DNA): TGTGCCAGCAGACAAGCGGGAGGGCCTTACGAGCAGTACTTC. It codes for CASRQAGGPYEQYF.

About this clonotype itself: Compared with germline, one end of the junction differs, possibly owing to a read error. The J gene is TRBJ2-7, the V gene TRBV5-1; a weak D match, TRBD2 (5 bases). The CDR3 loop spans 13 amino acids. In germline, CDR1 is SGHRS, CDR2 YFSETQ. The CDR3 DNA is TGCGCCAGCGGCTTGAATCGGACTTACGAGCAGTACTTC. Its translation is CASGLNRTYEQYF.

In regard to this clonotype: A much more abundant neighbour one base away suggests this may be a read error. The chain has TRBV2 and TRBJ2-5; D uncertain. In germline, CDR1 is SNHLY, CDR2 FYNNEI. CDR3 size: 13 residues. The CDR3 DNA is TGTGCCAGCGGTGAAACTGGTCAAGAGACCCAGTACTTC. Protein: CASGETGQETQYF.

The V gene is TRBV27, the J gene TRBJ2-7, with D maybe TRBD1 (6 bases). CDR3 length: 14 residues. V was cut by 5 bases and J by 9 bases, with 20 bases left in between. Germline V gene sequence: CDR1 MNHEY, CDR2 SMNVEV (reference sequence). CDR3 sequence (DNA): TGTGCCAGCAGTCCGGGACAAATCAGGACCGTGCAGTACTTC. It is translated as CASSPGQIRTVQYF.

A word on this clonotype: A much larger clone differs by one base, so this may be a read error. The chain couples TRBV18 to TRBJ1-1; 7 nucleotides match TRBD1. Germline CDR1 reads KGHSH; CDR2 reads LQKENI. The CDR3 is 13 amino acids. The CDR3 DNA is TGTGCCAGCCCACCAGGACAGGCGACTGAAGCTTTCTTT. It specifies CASPPGQATEAFF.

This clonotype was seen many times. The chain is built from TRBV11-1 and TRBJ2-5; TRBD2 agrees at 7 bases. The CDR3 loop spans 15 amino acids. Germline V gives CDR1 SGHAT, CDR2 FQDESV (reference sequence). Trimming cost V 0 bases and J 0 bases; bases outside gene matches: 1. The CDR3 is CASSLARGNQETQYF. The CDR3 nucleotides are TGTGCCAGCAGCTTAGCGCGGGGGAACCAAGAGACCCAGTACTTC.

The chain combines TRBV5-5 with TRBJ1-1, with D unclear. V lost 6 bases to trimming and J lost 4 bases, with 10 bases between them. Per germline, CDR1 SGHKS and CDR2 YYEKEE (reference sequence). This CDR3 has 12 residues. DNA for the CDR3: TGTGCCAGCAACTTCATGGGCACTGAAGCTTTCTTT. Its translation: CASNFMGTEAFF.

J is TRBJ1-1 and V is TRBV6-5, with D possibly matching TRBD1 (6 bases). The length of the CDR3 is 14 residues. Trimming took off 0 bases at V and 7 bases at J, with 12 bases between the two ends. CDR1 MNHEY and CDR2 SVGAGI come from the germline V gene. The DNA for the CDR3 is TGTGCCAGCAGTTACTCGCCTGGGGGCGGTGAAGCTTTCTTT. Translating it yields CASSYSPGGGEAFF.

This clonotype has only a few counts. The V and J genes are TRBV4-2 and TRBJ2-5; 8 bases align to TRBD2. CDR1 is LGHNA, CDR2 YNFKEQ, per germline. CDR3 length: 17 amino acids. Unmatched junction bases numbered 8, after V lost 1 base and J lost 1 base. The CDR3 sequence: CASSQGGASGLQETQYF. The CDR3 bases are TGTGCCAGCAGCCAAGGGGGGGCTAGCGGGCTCCAAGAGACCCAGTACTTC.

Of note for this clonotype: A much larger clone lies a single base off, so this may be a read error. V usage is TRBV2 and J usage is TRBJ2-3; 16 nucleotides align to TRBD2. The V gene end was trimmed by 7 bases and the J gene end by 4 bases; junction bases not matched to a gene: 2. The CDR3 contains 15 residues. The germline CDR1 and CDR2 sequences are SNHLY and FYNNEI. The CDR3: CASIGTSGRADTQYF. The CDR3 DNA sequence: TGTGCCAGCATAGGGACTAGCGGGAGGGCAGATACGCAGTATTTT.

The chain is built from TRBV27 and TRBJ2-7; no definite D call. The germline gives CDR1 MNHEY, CDR2 SMNVEV (reference sequence). The CDR3 spans 15 residues. V shed 4 bases and J shed 2 bases, with 15 bases lying between them. CDR3 region: CASSSPSNRAYEQYF. DNA for the CDR3: TGTGCCAGCAGTTCCCCTTCCAACAGAGCCTACGAGCAGTACTTC.

In its sample, this clonotype was seen many times. The chain combines TRBV12-5 with TRBJ1-1; possible D gene TRBD1, 6 bases. This CDR3 has 15 residues. Germline V gives CDR1 LGHNT, CDR2 FRNRAP. V lost 1 base and J 2 bases, leaving 11 bases between the germline ends. In nucleotides, the CDR3 is TGTGCTAGTGGTTTGGAACAGGGAGGCAACACTGAAGCTTTCTTT. Translating gives CASGLEQGGNTEAFF.

For this clonotype: A much larger clone differs from this one at a single base, so this may be a read error. J is TRBJ2-3 and V is TRBV7-9; a weak D match, TRBD1 (6 bases). The J call is in doubt because the DNA end fits TRBJ1-5 better. Germline-derived CDR1 and CDR2 are SEHNR and FQNEAQ (reference sequence). The CDR3 has 15 amino acids. The CDR3 loop reads CASSPNRERPDTQHF. The CDR3 nucleotides read TGTGCCAGCAGCCCGAACAGGGAAAGGCCAGATACGCAGCATTTT.

Note on this clonotype: With a much larger clone just one base away, this may be a read error. The rearrangement uses TRBV6-1 and TRBJ1-1, with a tentative D call TRBD1 (6 bases). Trimming took 10 bases from V and 5 from J, leaving 17 bases between them. Germline values: CDR1 MNHNS, CDR2 SASEGT. The CDR3 has 13 amino acids. The CDR3 is CANNLRGRTEAFF. In DNA, the CDR3 is TGTGCCAACAACCTCCGGGGGCGGACTGAAGCTTTCTTT.

To note about this clonotype: A read error may produce the germline difference seen at one junction end. The chain uses TRBV4-1 and TRBJ2-2, with 10 bases aligning to TRBD1. CDR1 is MGHRA and CDR2 is YSYEKL in the germline V gene. There are 18 residues in the CDR3. The CDR3 sequence: CARSHLKGQGMDTGELFF. The CDR3, as DNA: TGCGCCCGCAGCCACCTCAAGGGACAGGGGATGGACACCGGGGAGCTGTTTTTT.

There are many counts of this clonotype. The chain joins TRBV29-1 to TRBJ2-7; D could derive from TRBD1 or TRBD2 (6 bases each). Germline CDR1 is SQVTM and CDR2 is ANQGSEA. The CDR3 has 14 amino acids. V was clipped by 6 bases and J by 0 bases, with 15 bases between them. DNA of the CDR3: TGCAGCGTGGGGGCGGGAACCTACTCCTACGAGCAGTACTTC. Its protein is CSVGAGTYSYEQYF.